This T cell receptor beta chain was sequenced during a study of blood T cell repertoires in COVID-19. Background on the study: Material from acute and convalescent COVID-19 was sourced from the United States, Italy and Spain. Sample material is recorded as cDNA or gDNA derived from T cells, B-cell-depleted T cells, or PBMCs.

In germline, CDR1 is MNHEY, CDR2 SVGAGI. Deletions cut 7 bases from V and 2 bases from J, with 12 bases between. CDR3 size: 15 residues. Some clones are missing from TCRdb's copy, which holds only in-frame ones; the method was immunoSEQ multiplex PCR. The repertoire holds about 120,000 clones, with about 90% as singletons. This chain connects TRBV6-5 to TRBJ2-6; D is uncertain. The sequence was collected from a woman in her seventies with acute or convalescent COVID-19. The sample consisted of peripheral blood. The CDR3 loop is CASTAGVTGANVLTF. The DNA of the CDR3 is TGTGCCAGCACTGCTGGAGTGACTGGGGCCAACGTCCTGACTTTC.